The T cell receptor (beta chain) under discussion was sequenced for a study of T cell changes during pregnancy in multiple sclerosis. V was clipped by 5 bases and J by 0 bases; unmatched bases: 5. Germline assignment: CDR1 MNHEY and CDR2 SMNVEV (reference sequence). The CDR3 loop spans 15 amino acids. The table came from immunoSEQ multiplex PCR; TCRdb's copy has only in-frame clones and leaves some out. This sample carries approximately 51,000 clones, roughly 93% of them seen once, and the ten largest clones take about 2%. The material was peripheral blood, obtained in the second trimester of pregnancy. V is TRBV27 and J is TRBJ1-1; 8 bases line up with TRBD1. The receptor comes from a female donor with multiple sclerosis, enrolled in a pregnancy study. In DNA, the CDR3 is TGTGCCAGCAGTGCTACAGGGGGATTGAACACTGAAGCTTTCTTT. As protein: CASSATGGLNTEAFF.